Detailed here is one T cell receptor (beta chain). Its matching antigen is unknown. Libraries were prepared by immunoSEQ multiplex PCR; TCRdb keeps only in-frame clonotypes and omits some of them. The sample consists of tens of thousands of clones, approximately 50% of them appearing once. The data are from a study of cytotoxic CD8 clonotypes in ibrutinib-treated CLL. The TCR beta libraries used around 2.2 micrograms of genomic DNA that came from cryopreserved PBMCs. Study-wide results and caveats: Sampling times, which were not matched between the groups, differed between sustained-remission patients and progressing patients.

The sequencing here drew on PBMCs, taken at disease progression, from a patient treated with ibrutinib. The sequence was collected from a human donor with chronic lymphocytic leukemia.

CDR3 nucleotide sequence: TGTGCCTGGAGTGTCATATCGGGGGCCGAGCAGTACTTC. Protein product: CAWSVISGAEQYF. The chain employs TRBV30 and TRBJ2-7; D tentatively reads TRBD1 or TRBD2 (6 bases each). The CDR3 contains 13 residues. The V gene's germline CDR1 is GTSNPN and CDR2 SVGIG (reference sequence). Trimming took off 0 bases at V and 6 bases at J, with 12 bases between the two ends.